This T cell receptor beta chain was recorded in a study of T-cell memory formation after mild COVID-19 (dated by TCRdb to about 2021). At the level of the whole study: TCR sequence clusters from the two donors were largely donor specific. In a couple of donors, T-cell clones that expanded and contracted after mild COVID-19 were followed by sequencing TCRalpha and TCRbeta repertoires longitudinally. Two young, previously healthy adult volunteers made up the cohort, one male and one female.

The research as a whole found: From day 15 to 85, contracting clones showed balanced CD4/CD8 phenotypes, whereas a second wave of clones that expanded from day 15 to 37 leaned towards CD4+. Whether the second-wave clones peaking on day 37 were SARS-CoV-2 specific was not confirmed. Some responding clones were found in pre-infection memory, which suggests that pre-existing cross-reactive memory T cells took part in the SARS-CoV-2 response. Contracting CD4+ clones were located mainly in the CM and EM memory subsets, whereas CD8+ clones were found to be enriched in EMRA. The study included only a couple of mild cases, and larger cohorts that include severe cases with pre-infection samples were judged to be necessary.

PBMCs were isolated by Ficoll-Paque density gradient centrifugation. With respect to this clonotype: Its target antigen remains unknown. Qualities for individual bases were not recorded, and no much larger clone is one base off.

The sequencer listed for this sample is Illumina NovaSeq 6000. TCRalpha and TCRbeta cDNA libraries were built by 5'RACE with constant-segment primers, adding sample barcodes and unique molecular identifiers. RNA was extracted from every sample with Trizol reagent. The libraries were amplified in two PCR steps, and the second step added a second sample barcode and Illumina TruSeq adapters. Sequencing of the libraries was done on an Illumina NovaSeq, producing 2 x 150 bp paired-end reads. On the authors' methods: With migec v1.2.7, reads were demultiplexed and then collapsed into UMI-guided consensus sequences. Using mixcr v2.1.11, the UMI consensuses were aligned to TRA and TRB V and J templates and assembled into clonotypes. Expanded or contracted clonotypes were those called significant by both edgeR and NoisET, with noise models trained on biological replicates. edgeR calls used a false discovery rate-adjusted p below 0.01 and a log2 fold-change threshold of 1. As an exploratory analysis of dynamics, max-normalized trajectories of the 1000 most abundant clonotypes were examined by PCA with hierarchical clustering. Each responding clone was given a CD4 or CD8 phenotype based on the CD4+ and CD8+ repertoires, which had been sequenced separately. In TCRdb, the public reads were trimmed at Q25 with fastp and aligned with MiXCR, with productive beta chains retained. Records with the same CDR3 protein are collapsed into one entry carrying the most frequent genes and DNA. In this record, the V and J calls reflect TCRdb's handling and not the investigators' own analysis. The sample table contains hundreds of thousands of distinct CDR3 sequences; only one count was recorded for more than 15% of them. 12% of the sample belongs to the ten largest clones.

Including the terminal cysteine and phenylalanine, the CDR3 comprises 13 residues. The only DNA kept is the CDR3, 39 bases in frame from the first base. V is pared back by 4 bases and J by 3 bases, with 10 bases lying between the germline termini. CDR1 and CDR2 are drawn from the germline V gene (reference sequence): GTSNPN, SVGIG. The chain is assembled from TRBV30 and TRBJ2-4; 6 matching bases give a weak D call of TRBD1. Sequencing was performed on PBMCs or a T cell subset sorted from them (not recorded which). This sequence was found in an adult woman who had mild COVID-19 (a few samples of this study predate the infection). The sample titles of this study are shuffled in the database, so cell type and time point are left out; the donor was told from shared clones. Read as DNA, the sequence is TGTGCCTGGACAGGGGCGGACAAAAACATTCAGTACTTC. It codes for CAWTGADKNIQYF.